This T cell receptor beta chain was sequenced in a study of control samples from healthy donors and cancer patients. V lost 8 bases and J lost 1; bases outside the gene matches: 1. Germline-derived CDR1 and CDR2 are SNHLY and FYNNEI. The CDR3 is 13 amino acids. Produced via immunoSEQ multiplex PCR; TCRdb's table is partial and in-frame only. The top ten clones hold 14% of a sample with fewer than 200,000 clones, around 94% of them seen once. Source material: PBMCs. The origin of this receptor is a man in his sixties with colorectal cancer. This chain connects TRBV2 to TRBJ2-3, with 9 bases identical to TRBD1. The CDR3 loop reads CASRTGGTDTQYF. DNA for the CDR3: TGTGCCAGCCGGACAGGGGGCACAGATACGCAGTATTTT.